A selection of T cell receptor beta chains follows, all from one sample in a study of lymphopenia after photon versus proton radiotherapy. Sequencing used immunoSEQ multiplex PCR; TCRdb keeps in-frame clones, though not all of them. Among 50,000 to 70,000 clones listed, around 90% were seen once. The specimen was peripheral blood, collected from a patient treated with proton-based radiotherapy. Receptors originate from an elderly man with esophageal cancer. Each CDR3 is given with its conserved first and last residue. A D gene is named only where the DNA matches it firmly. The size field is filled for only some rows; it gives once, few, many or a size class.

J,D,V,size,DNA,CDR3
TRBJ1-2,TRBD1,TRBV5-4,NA,TGTGCCAGCAGCTCACAGGGGATTGACTATGGCTACACCTTC,CASSSQGIDYGYTF
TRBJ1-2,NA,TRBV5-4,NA,TGTGCCAGCAGCTTGTTAAGGGATGGCTACACCTTC,CASSLLRDGYTF
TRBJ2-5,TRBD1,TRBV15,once,TGTGCCACCAGCAGACGACAGGGGCGGGAGACCCAGTACTTC,CATSRRQGRETQYF
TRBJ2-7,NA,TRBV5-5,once,TGTGCCAGCAGCTTGGGGCACGGGCTAACCTACGAGCAGTACTTC,CASSLGHGLTYEQYF
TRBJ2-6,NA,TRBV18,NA,TGTGCCAGCTCACGCGACAGCTCTGGGGCCAACGTCCTGACTTTC,CASSRDSSGANVLTF
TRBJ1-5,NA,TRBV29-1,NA,TGCAGCGTCGTGGACAGTGATCAGCCCCAGCATTTT,CSVVDSDQPQHF
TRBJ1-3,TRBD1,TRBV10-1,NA,TGCGCCAGCAGCCACAGGGGAACTGGAAACACCATATATTTT,CASSHRGTGNTIYF
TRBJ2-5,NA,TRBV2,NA,TGTGCCAGCAAGTGGACCGAAGAGACCCAGTACTTC,CASKWTEETQYF
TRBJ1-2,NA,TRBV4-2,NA,TGTGCCAGCAGCCAAGATACCCTGGGTTCTGGGGGCTACACCTTC,CASSQDTLGSGGYTF
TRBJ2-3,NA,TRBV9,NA,TGTGCCAGCAGCGTAGAACTACGGCGGCAGGGGTTGGGAGATACGCAGTATTTT,CASSVELRRQGLGDTQYF
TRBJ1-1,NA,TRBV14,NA,TGTGCCAGCAGCCAACGTATGGGGAGCACTGAAGCTTTCTTT,CASSQRMGSTEAFF
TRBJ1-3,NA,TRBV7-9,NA,TGTGCCAGCAGCATAATCAGTGACACCATATATTTT,CASSIISDTIYF
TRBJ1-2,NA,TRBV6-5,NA,TGTGCCAGCAGGGACAGCGCCCAGTATGGCTACACCTTC,CASRDSAQYGYTF
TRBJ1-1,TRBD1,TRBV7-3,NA,TGTGCCAGCAGCTTAAGCGCAGGGGGCACTGAAGCTTTCTTT,CASSLSAGGTEAFF
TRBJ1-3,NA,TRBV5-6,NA,TGTGCCAGCAGCTCCAGGGGCTTCTCTGGAAACACCATATATTTT,CASSSRGFSGNTIYF
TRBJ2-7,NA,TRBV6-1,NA,TGTGCCAGCAGTGAAGGCTACGAGCAGTACTTC,CASSEGYEQYF
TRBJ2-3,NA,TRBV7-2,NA,TGTGCCAGCAGGGCCGACGAGGATACGCAGTATTTT,CASRADEDTQYF
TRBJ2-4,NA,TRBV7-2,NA,TGTGCCAGCAGCTTAGGAGGAGGGGTAAACATTCAGTACTTC,CASSLGGGVNIQYF
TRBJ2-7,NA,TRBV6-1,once,TGTGCCAGCAGTGCAGGAGGGACGGGTGGGGTATCCTACGAGCAGTACTTC,CASSAGGTGGVSYEQYF
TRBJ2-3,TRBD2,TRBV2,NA,TGTGCCAGCAGTGACCCTAGCGGGCCTAGCACAGATACGCAGTATTTT,CASSDPSGPSTDTQYF
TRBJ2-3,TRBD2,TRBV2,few,TGTGCCAGCAGTGAAGCTTTTAGCGGGAGTAGAGATACGCAGTATTTT,CASSEAFSGSRDTQYF
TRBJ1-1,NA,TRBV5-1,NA,TGCGCCAGCAGCTTGTTCGGGGGTACTGAAGCTTTCTTT,CASSLFGGTEAFF
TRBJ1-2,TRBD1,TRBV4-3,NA,TGCGCCAGCAGCCCGGACAGGACAAAGCTGGGTGGCTACACCTTC,CASSPDRTKLGGYTF
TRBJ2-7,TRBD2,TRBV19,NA,TGTGCCAGTAGTACTAGCGGTGCCTCCTACGAGCAGTACTTC,CASSTSGASYEQYF
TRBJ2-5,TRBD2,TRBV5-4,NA,TGTGCCAGCAACCCGGGAGGCACCCAAGAGACCCAGTACTTC,CASNPGGTQETQYF
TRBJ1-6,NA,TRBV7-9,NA,TGTGCCAGCAGCTTACTTGGGGGCGTAAGATCACCCCTCCACTTT,CASSLLGGVRSPLHF
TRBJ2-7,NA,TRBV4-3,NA,TGCGCCAGCAGCCAAGGAACGGGAGAAGGCTACGAGCAGTACTTC,CASSQGTGEGYEQYF
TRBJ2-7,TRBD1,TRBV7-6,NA,TGTGCCAGCAGCTTATACGACAGGGGCGAGCAGTACTTC,CASSLYDRGEQYF
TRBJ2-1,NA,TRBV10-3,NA,TGTGCCATCAGTAAAGGGGGGGTCTCCTACAATGAGCAGTTCTTC,CAISKGGVSYNEQFF
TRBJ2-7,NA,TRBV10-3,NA,TGTGCCATCAGTGAGGGGGACGAGCAGTACTTC,CAISEGDEQYF
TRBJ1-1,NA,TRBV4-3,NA,TGCGCCAGCAGCCAAGAGGGAGACACTGAAGCTTTCTTT,CASSQEGDTEAFF
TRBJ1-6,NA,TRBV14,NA,TGTGCCAGCAGCCAAGATCAACTGGGACGGGAAAATTCACCCCTCCACTTT,CASSQDQLGRENSPLHF
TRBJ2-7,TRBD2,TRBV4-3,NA,TGCGCCAGCAGCCAAGATCAGCACGGGACTAGCGGGAGTTACGAGCAGTACTTC,CASSQDQHGTSGSYEQYF
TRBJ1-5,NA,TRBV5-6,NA,TGTGCCAGCAGCTTGGAAGGATCCCAAGGCAGCCATCAGCCCCAGCATTTT,CASSLEGSQGSHQPQHF
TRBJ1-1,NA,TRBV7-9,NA,TGTGCCAGCAGCTTAACGCAGGGCTCTGAAGCTTTCTTT,CASSLTQGSEAFF